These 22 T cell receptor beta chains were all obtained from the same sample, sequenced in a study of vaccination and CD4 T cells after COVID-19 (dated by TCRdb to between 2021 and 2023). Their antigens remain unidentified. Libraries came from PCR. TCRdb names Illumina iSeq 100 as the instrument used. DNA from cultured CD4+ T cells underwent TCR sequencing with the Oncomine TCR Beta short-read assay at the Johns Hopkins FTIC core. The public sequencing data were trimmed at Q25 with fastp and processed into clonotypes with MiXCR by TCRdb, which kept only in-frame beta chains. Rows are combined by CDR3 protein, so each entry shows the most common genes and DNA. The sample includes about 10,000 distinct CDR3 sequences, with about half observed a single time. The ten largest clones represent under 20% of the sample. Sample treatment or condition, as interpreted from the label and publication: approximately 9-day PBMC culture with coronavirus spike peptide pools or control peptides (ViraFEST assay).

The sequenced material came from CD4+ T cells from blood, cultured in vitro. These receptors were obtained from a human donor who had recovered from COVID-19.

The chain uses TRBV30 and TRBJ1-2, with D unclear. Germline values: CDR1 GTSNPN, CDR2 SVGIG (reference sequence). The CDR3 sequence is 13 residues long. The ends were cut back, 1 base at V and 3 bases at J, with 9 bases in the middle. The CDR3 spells CAWSAGLYYGYTF. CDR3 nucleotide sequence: TGTGCCTGGAGTGCCGGGCTTTACTATGGCTACACCTTC.

The CDR3 protein is CASPRDSLLANYGYTF. CDR3 nucleotides: TGTGCCTCACCCCGGGACAGCTTATTAGCTAACTATGGCTACACCTTC. This chain links TRBV30 with TRBJ1-2, with 7 bases matching TRBD1. From germline, CDR1 is GTSNPN and CDR2 SVGIG (reference sequence). V trimming: 7 bases; J trimming: 0 bases; junction bases outside the gene matches: 14. There are 16 residues in the CDR3.

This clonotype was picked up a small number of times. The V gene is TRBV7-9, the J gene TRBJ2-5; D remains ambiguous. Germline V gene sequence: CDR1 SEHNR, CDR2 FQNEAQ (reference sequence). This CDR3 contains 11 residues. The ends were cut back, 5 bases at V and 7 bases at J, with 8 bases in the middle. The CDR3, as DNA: TGTGCCAGCAGCCCCGACGGGACCCAGTACTTC. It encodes CASSPDGTQYF.

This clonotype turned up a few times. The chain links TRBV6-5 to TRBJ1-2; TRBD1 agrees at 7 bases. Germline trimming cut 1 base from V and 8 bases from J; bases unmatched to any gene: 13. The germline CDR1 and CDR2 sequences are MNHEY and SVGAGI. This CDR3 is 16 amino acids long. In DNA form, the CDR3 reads TGTGCCAGCAGTTACTACCCGGGACAGAGATCGGGAGGCTACACCTTC. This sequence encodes CASSYYPGQRSGGYTF.

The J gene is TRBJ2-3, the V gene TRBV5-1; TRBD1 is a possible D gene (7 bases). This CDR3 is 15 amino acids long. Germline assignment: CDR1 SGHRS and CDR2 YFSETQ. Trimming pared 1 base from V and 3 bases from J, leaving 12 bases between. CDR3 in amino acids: CASSLIQGGTDTQYF. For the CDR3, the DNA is TGCGCCAGCAGCTTGATTCAGGGGGGAACAGATACGCAGTATTTT.

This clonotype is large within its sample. CDR3 residues: CASSYRTGELFF. Written as DNA, the CDR3 is TGTGCCAGCAGCTACAGGACCGGGGAGCTGTTTTTT. The rearrangement uses TRBV6-5 and TRBJ2-2, with TRBD1 as a possible D gene (5 bases). The germline V and J ends were trimmed by 6 bases and 5 bases, with 7 bases remaining between them. The CDR3 has 12 amino acids. CDR1 is MNHEY and CDR2 is SVGAGI in the germline V gene.

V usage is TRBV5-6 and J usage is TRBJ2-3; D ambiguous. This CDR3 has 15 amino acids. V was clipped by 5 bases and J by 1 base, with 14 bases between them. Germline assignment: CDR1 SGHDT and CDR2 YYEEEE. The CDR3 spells CASSRLAAGTDTQYF. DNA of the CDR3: TGTGCCAGCAGTCGACTGGCAGCAGGCACAGATACGCAGTATTTT.

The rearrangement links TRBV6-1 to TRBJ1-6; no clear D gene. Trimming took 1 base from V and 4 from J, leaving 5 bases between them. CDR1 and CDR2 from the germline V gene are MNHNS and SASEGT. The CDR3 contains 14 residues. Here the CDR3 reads CASSEEGYNSPLHF. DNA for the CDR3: TGTGCCAGCAGTGAAGAAGGATATAATTCACCCCTCCACTTT.

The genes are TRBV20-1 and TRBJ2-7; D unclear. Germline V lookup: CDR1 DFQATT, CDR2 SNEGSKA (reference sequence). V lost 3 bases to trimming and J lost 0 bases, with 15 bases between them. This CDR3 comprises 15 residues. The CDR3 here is CSARGPTAGSYEQYF. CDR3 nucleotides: TGCAGTGCTAGGGGTCCTACGGCCGGCTCCTACGAGCAGTACTTC.

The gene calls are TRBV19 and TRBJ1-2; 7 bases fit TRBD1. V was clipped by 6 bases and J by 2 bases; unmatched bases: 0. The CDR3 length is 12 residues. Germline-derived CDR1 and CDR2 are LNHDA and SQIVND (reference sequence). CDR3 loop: CASSRGNYGYTF. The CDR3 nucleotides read TGTGCCAGTAGCAGGGGGAACTATGGCTACACCTTC.

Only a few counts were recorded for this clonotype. CDR3 loop: CASSPGRGQVYQPQHF. The CDR3 region has the DNA TGTGCCAGTAGTCCCGGTAGGGGACAGGTATATCAGCCCCAGCATTTT. This chain connects TRBV19 to TRBJ1-5, with TRBD1 matching over 8 bases. The CDR3 runs 16 residues. V lost 5 bases to trimming and J lost 5 bases; unmatched junction nucleotides: 11. The germline CDR1 and CDR2 sequences are LNHDA and SQIVND (reference sequence). Complete variable domain (other parts from reference TRBV19 and TRBJ1-5): DGGITQSPKYLFRKEGQNVTLSCEQNLNHDAMYWYRQDPGQGLRLIYYSQIVNDFQKGDIAEGYSVSREKKESFPLTVTSAQKNPTAFYLCASSPGRGQVYQPQHFGDGTRLSIL.

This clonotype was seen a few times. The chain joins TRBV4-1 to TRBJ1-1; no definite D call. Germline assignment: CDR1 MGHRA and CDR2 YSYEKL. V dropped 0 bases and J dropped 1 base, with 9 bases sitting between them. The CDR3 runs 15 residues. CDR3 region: CASSQDRAANTEAFF. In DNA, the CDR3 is TGCGCCAGCAGCCAAGATCGCGCAGCGAACACTGAAGCTTTCTTT.

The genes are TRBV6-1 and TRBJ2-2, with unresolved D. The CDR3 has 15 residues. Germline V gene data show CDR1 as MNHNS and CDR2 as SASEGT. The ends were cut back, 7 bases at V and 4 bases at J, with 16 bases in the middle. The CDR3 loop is CASNRASEITGELFF. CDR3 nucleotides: TGTGCCAGCAATAGGGCCAGCGAGATCACCGGGGAGCTGTTTTTT.

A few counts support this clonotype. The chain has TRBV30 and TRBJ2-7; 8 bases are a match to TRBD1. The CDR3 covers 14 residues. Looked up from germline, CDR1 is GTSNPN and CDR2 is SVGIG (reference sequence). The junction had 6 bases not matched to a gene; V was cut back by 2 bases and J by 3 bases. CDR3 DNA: TGTGCCTGGAGTAGGGACAGGCGGAACTACGAGCAGTACTTC. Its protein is CAWSRDRRNYEQYF. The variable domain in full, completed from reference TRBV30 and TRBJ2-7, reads SQTIHQWPATLVQPVGSPLSLECTVEGTSNPNLYWYRQAAGRGLQLLFYSVGIGQISSEVPQNLSASRPQDRQFILSSKKLLLSDSGFYLCAWSRDRRNYEQYFGPGTRLTVT.

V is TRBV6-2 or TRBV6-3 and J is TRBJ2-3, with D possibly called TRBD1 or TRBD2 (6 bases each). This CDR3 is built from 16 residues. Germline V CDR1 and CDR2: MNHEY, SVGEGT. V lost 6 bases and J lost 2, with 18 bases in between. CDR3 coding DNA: TGTGCCAGCAGGGGCCCCTTGGGGGGCGCCACAGATACGCAGTATTTT. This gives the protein CASRGPLGGATDTQYF.

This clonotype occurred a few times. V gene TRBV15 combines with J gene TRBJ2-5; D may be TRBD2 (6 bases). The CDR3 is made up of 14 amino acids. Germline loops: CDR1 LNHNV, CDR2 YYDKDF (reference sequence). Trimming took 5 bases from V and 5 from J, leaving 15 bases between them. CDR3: CATSQIGSKETQYF. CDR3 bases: TGTGCCACCAGCCAGATCGGGAGTAAGGAGACCCAGTACTTC.

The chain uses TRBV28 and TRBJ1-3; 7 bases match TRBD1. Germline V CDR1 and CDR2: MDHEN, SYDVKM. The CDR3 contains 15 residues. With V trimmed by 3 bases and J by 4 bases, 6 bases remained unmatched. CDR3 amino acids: CASSLSTGSGNTIYF. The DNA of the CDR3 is TGTGCCAGCAGTTTGTCGACAGGGTCCGGAAACACCATATATTTT.

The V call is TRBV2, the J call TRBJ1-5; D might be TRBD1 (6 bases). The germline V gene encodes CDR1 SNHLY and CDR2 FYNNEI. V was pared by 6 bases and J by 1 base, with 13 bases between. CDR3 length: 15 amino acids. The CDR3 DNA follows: TGTGCCAGCAGCCGAGACAGGCTCAGCAATCAGCCCCAGCATTTT. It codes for CASSRDRLSNQPQHF.

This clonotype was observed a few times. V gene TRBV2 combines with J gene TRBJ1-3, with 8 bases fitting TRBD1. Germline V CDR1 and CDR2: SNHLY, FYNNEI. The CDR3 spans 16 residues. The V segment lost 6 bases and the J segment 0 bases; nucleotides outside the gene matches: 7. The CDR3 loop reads CASSGRDRYSGNTIYF. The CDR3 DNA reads TGTGCCAGCAGCGGCCGGGACAGGTACTCTGGAAACACCATATATTTT.

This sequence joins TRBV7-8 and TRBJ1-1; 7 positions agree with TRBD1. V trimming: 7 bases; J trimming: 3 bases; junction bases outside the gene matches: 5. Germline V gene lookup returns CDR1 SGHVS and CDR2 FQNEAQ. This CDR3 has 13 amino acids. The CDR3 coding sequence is TGTGCCAGCACCTGGGACAGAGACACTGAAGCTTTCTTT. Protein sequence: CASTWDRDTEAFF.

The CDR3 region is CASSDGGTDLYIQYF. CDR3 bases: TGTGCCAGCAGCGACGGCGGGACAGATCTCTACATTCAGTACTTC. The chain is built from TRBV5-4 and TRBJ2-4; D may be TRBD1 (7 bases). V lost 4 bases to trimming and J lost 8 bases, with 19 bases between them. Germline V gene lookup returns CDR1 SGHNT and CDR2 YYREEE (reference sequence). The CDR3 covers 15 residues. The whole variable domain, filled in from reference TRBV5-4 and TRBJ2-4, reads ETGVTQSPTHLIKTRGQQVTLRCSSQSGHNTVSWYQQALGQGPQFIFQYYREEENGRGNFPPRFSGLQFPNYSSELNVNALELDDSALYLCASSDGGTDLYIQYFGAGTRLSVL.

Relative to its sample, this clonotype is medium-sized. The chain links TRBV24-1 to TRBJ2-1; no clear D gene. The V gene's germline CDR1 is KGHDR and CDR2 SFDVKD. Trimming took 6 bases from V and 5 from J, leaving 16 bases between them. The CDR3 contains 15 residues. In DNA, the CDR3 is TGTGCCACCAGTTCCCCCGCCCGAGACGACAATGAGCAGTTCTTC. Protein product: CATSSPARDDNEQFF.